There are many counts of the clone carrying this T cell receptor (beta chain). These data are taken from a study of neurological immune-mediated disorders. By 5'RACE with 10-nucleotide random UMIs, the cDNA was made. MiXCR, applied by TCRdb to the 5' RACE reads, yields one record per CDR3 protein. The sample includes fewer than 35,000 distinct CDR3 sequences, 10% to 15% of them seen just once. The time point is: longitudinal time-point 2. Unsorted libraries were prepared from 2 million PBMCs held at -80 C. The CDR3 consists of 13 residues. Trimming shortened V by 8 bases and J by 2 bases, and 9 bases separated the two germline ends. Germline assignment: CDR1 MRHNA and CDR2 SNTAGT.

The specimen was PBMCs. The V call is TRBV6-4, the J call TRBJ2-2; TRBD2 might be the D (5 bases). The TCR was taken from a woman in her thirties or forties in good health. This CDR3 reads CASRRTNTGELFF. The CDR3 bases are TGTGCCAGCCGCAGGACTAACACCGGGGAGCTGTTTTTT.